This passage covers 5 T cell receptor beta chains from one sample sequenced in a study of response to subunit inactivated influenza vaccine. TCRdb independently ran MiXCR on the RT-PCR reads; one entry per CDR3 protein. This sample yields 600,000 to 850,000 distinct CDR3 sequences, of which 14% are seen a single time; 7.5% to 8% belongs to the top ten. The material was PBMCs from blood, obtained 14 to 15 days before vaccination. The receptors stem from a middle-aged man who received an inactivated influenza vaccine.

Only a few counts were recorded for this clonotype. This chain uses TRBV7-8 with TRBJ1-1, with D unclear. V was clipped by 4 bases and J by 5 bases, with 20 bases between them. This CDR3 spans 16 amino acids. The germline V gene has CDR1 SGHVS and CDR2 FQNEAQ. The CDR3 reads CASSSLLTGEKTEAFF. CDR3 sequence (DNA): TGTGCCAGCAGCTCCCTTTTGACGGGCGAGAAAACTGAAGCTTTCTTT. The full variable domain, in which reference TRBV7-8 and TRBJ1-1 provide the parts outside the CDR3, is GAGVSQSPRYKVAKRGQDVALRCDPISGHVSLFWYQQALGQGPEFLTYFQNEAQLDKSGLPSDRFFAERPEGSVSTLKIQRTQQEDSAVYLCASSSLLTGEKTEAFFGQGTRLTVV.

The table lists this clonotype with a few counts. The J gene is TRBJ2-6, the V gene TRBV15; D not resolved. Germline V lookup: CDR1 LNHNV, CDR2 YYDKDF (reference sequence). Trimming cost V 0 bases and J 4 bases, with 10 bases left between them. The CDR3 covers 16 residues. The CDR3 DNA follows: TGTGCCACCAGCAGAGATCGAGCGTCCGGGGCCAACGTCCTGACTTTC. Translated: CATSRDRASGANVLTF.

This clonotype has only a few counts. J is TRBJ2-7 and V is TRBV6-5, with a tentative D call TRBD1 (6 bases). Germline V gene sequence: CDR1 MNHEY, CDR2 SVGAGI. Trimming shortened V by 4 bases and J by 2 bases, and 12 bases separated the two germline ends. The CDR3 has 14 residues. The CDR3 nucleotides are TGTGCCAGCAGTTTCTTGACAGGCACCTACGAGCAGTACTTC. Translated, it gives CASSFLTGTYEQYF.

The CDR3 is CASSLGRTNQPQHF. CDR3 bases: TGTGCCAGCAGCTTGGGACGTACCAATCAGCCCCAGCATTTT. V and J are TRBV5-8 and TRBJ1-5; D is ambiguous. Germline CDR1 and CDR2: SGHTS and YDEGEE. The CDR3 spans 14 residues. The V end lost 0 bases, the J end lost 3 bases, and 7 bases lay between the germline ends.

There are a few counts of this clonotype. V usage is TRBV9 and J usage is TRBJ2-3; 7 bases are shared with TRBD1. V lost 0 bases and J lost 6; bases outside the gene matches: 7. Looked up from germline, CDR1 is SGDLS and CDR2 is YYNGEE. The CDR3 is 15 residues long. CDR3 DNA: TGTGCCAGCAGCGTAGGACAGGGCGGGTCGGATACGCAGTATTTT. Its translation is CASSVGQGGSDTQYF.